This T cell receptor beta chain was sequenced during a study of blood T cell repertoires in COVID-19. Study overall: Acute and convalescent COVID-19 specimens originated in the United States, Italy and Spain.

The authors' processing: Reference gene primer amplification in the assay estimated nucleated cell counts. Only in-frame clones appear in the TCRdb table, and some are missing; sequencing was by immunoSEQ multiplex PCR. V and J calls and clone size follow that table, whereas D and trimming were derived from the DNA. The repertoire includes about 170,000 clones, roughly 80% of them detected once, and roughly 15% sits in the top ten. Germline values: CDR1 LGHDT, CDR2 YNNKEL (reference sequence). The CDR3 sequence is 18 residues long. J gave up 0 bases and V 4 bases, and 12 bases lay outside the gene matches.

The sample taken for sequencing was peripheral blood. The clonotype originates from a woman aged 70-85 years with COVID-19, enrolled during active disease. This sequence joins TRBV3-1 (or the pseudogene TRBV3-2) and TRBJ1-3; 7 bases map to TRBD1. The CDR3 bases are TGTGCCAGCAGCCTTTTAAACAGGGGAAAGTTCTCTGGAAACACCATATATTTT. Protein: CASSLLNRGKFSGNTIYF.